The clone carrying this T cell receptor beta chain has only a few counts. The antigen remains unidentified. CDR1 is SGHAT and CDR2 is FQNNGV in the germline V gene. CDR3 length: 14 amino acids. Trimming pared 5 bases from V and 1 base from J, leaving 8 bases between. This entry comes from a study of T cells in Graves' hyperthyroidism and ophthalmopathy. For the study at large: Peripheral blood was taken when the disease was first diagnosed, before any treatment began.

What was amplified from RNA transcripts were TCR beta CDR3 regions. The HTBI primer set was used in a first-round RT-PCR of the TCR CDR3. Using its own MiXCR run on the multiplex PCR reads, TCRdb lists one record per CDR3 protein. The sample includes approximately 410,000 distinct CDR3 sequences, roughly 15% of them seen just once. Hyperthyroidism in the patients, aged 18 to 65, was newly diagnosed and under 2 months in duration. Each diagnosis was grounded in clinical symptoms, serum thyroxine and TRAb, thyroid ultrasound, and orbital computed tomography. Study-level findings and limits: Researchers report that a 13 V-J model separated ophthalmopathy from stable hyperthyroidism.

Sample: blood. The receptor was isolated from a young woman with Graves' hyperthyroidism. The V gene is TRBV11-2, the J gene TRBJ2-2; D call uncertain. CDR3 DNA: TGTGCCAGCAGCATAACCGAGAACACCGGGGAGCTGTTTTTT. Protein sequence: CASSITENTGELFF.